This TCR beta chain was found in a study of T cell responses to AZD1222 COVID-19 vaccine. Profiled with immunoSEQ multiplex PCR; TCRdb holds only in-frame clones, not every one. This table has approximately 77,000 clones, around 90% appearing once. The V end was cut by 4 bases, the J end by 2 bases, with 4 bases between. The CDR3 spans 12 residues. Germline V gene sequence: CDR1 SGHAT, CDR2 FQNNGV. The V gene is TRBV11-2, the J gene TRBJ2-3; D is ambiguous. The specimen comprised peripheral blood, sampled 28 days after the second AZD1222 dose. The sequence derives from an adult who received the AZD1222 COVID-19 vaccine. The CDR3 DNA is TGTGCCAGCAGCTCTTTCACAGATACGCAGTATTTT. Residues: CASSSFTDTQYF.